The present entry profiles one TCR beta chain with its context. Its antigen is as yet unknown. Clones were read by immunoSEQ multiplex PCR, and TCRdb kept only the in-frame ones, dropping some. The sample has approximately 99,000 clones; roughly 86% are singletons. These data belong to a study of T cell responses to AZD1222 COVID-19 vaccine. The overall study: Pooling covered second doses at about 4 or about 12 weeks. Findings and caveats of the study: CD4 TCRs associated with vaccination spanned spike, dominating at 160-218 and 743-854.

The CDR3 loop spans 15 amino acids. CDR1 is SGHDT and CDR2 is YYEEEE in the germline V gene. Trimming shortened V by 2 bases and J by 5 bases, and 16 bases separated the two germline ends. Sequenced material: peripheral blood, taken on day 0 of AZD1222 vaccination. This receptor was identified in an adult in good health. V and J are TRBV5-6 and TRBJ1-2; no firm D call. The CDR3 loop reads CASSLRHRSLYGYTF. CDR3 in DNA: TGTGCCAGCAGCTTAAGACACCGTTCCTTATATGGCTACACCTTC.